Sequencing of this TCR beta chain was carried out in a study of quantifying T cell responses using KT2 cells. Study context: cDNA was made from DNase-treated RNA using alpha and beta constant primers.

This CDR3 spans 13 amino acids. From germline, CDR1 is SGHAT and CDR2 FQNNGV. With 5 bases removed from V and 1 base from J, the gap between germline ends came to 8 bases. A single-stranded UMI oligo with SP2 sequence was ligated to cDNA 3' ends. The first PCR ran 4 to 5 cycles with an equimolar RC1.1 and RC1.2 beta primer mix. Each CDR3 protein gets one entry after TCRdb re-called the UMI-ligation and nested PCR reads with MiXCR. Of over 35,000 distinct CDR3 sequences listed, around 15% are singletons. Unfractionated PBMC were spiked with known numbers of KT2 clone cells. This receptor was taken from a human donor. What was sequenced was PBMCs spiked with cells of the T cell clone KT2. The J gene is TRBJ2-5, the V gene TRBV11-2; D remains unclear. The CDR3 DNA is TGTGCCAGCAGCGTGAGGCTCCAAGAGACCCAGTACTTC. This sequence encodes CASSVRLQETQYF. Complete variable domain (other parts from reference TRBV11-2 and TRBJ2-5): EAGVAQSPRYKIIEKRQSVAFWCNPISGHATLYWYQQILGQGPKLLIQFQNNGVVDDSQLPKDRFSAERLKGVDSTLKIQPAKLEDSAVYLCASSVRLQETQYFGPGTRLLVL.